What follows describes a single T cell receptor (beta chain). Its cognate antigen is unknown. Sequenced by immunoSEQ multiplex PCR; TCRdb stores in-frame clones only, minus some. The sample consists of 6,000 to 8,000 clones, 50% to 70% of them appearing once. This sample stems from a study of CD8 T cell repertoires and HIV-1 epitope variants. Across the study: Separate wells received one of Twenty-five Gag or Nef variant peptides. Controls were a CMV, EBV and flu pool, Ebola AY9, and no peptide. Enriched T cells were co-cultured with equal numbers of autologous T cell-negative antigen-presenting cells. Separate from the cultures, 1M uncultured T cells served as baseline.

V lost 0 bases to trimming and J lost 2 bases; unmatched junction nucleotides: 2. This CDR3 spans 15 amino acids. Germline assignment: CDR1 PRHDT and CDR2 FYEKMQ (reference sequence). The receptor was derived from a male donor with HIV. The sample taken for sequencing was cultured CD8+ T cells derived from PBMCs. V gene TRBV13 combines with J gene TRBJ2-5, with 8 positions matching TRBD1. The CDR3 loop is CASSLGGTGQETQYF. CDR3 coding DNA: TGTGCCAGCAGCTTAGGAGGGACAGGACAAGAGACCCAGTACTTC. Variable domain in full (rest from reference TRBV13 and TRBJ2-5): AAGVIQSPRHLIKEKRETATLKCYPIPRHDTVYWYQQGPGQDPQFLISFYEKMQSDKGSIPDRFSAQQFSDYHSELNMSSLELGDSALYFCASSLGGTGQETQYFGPGTRLLVL.